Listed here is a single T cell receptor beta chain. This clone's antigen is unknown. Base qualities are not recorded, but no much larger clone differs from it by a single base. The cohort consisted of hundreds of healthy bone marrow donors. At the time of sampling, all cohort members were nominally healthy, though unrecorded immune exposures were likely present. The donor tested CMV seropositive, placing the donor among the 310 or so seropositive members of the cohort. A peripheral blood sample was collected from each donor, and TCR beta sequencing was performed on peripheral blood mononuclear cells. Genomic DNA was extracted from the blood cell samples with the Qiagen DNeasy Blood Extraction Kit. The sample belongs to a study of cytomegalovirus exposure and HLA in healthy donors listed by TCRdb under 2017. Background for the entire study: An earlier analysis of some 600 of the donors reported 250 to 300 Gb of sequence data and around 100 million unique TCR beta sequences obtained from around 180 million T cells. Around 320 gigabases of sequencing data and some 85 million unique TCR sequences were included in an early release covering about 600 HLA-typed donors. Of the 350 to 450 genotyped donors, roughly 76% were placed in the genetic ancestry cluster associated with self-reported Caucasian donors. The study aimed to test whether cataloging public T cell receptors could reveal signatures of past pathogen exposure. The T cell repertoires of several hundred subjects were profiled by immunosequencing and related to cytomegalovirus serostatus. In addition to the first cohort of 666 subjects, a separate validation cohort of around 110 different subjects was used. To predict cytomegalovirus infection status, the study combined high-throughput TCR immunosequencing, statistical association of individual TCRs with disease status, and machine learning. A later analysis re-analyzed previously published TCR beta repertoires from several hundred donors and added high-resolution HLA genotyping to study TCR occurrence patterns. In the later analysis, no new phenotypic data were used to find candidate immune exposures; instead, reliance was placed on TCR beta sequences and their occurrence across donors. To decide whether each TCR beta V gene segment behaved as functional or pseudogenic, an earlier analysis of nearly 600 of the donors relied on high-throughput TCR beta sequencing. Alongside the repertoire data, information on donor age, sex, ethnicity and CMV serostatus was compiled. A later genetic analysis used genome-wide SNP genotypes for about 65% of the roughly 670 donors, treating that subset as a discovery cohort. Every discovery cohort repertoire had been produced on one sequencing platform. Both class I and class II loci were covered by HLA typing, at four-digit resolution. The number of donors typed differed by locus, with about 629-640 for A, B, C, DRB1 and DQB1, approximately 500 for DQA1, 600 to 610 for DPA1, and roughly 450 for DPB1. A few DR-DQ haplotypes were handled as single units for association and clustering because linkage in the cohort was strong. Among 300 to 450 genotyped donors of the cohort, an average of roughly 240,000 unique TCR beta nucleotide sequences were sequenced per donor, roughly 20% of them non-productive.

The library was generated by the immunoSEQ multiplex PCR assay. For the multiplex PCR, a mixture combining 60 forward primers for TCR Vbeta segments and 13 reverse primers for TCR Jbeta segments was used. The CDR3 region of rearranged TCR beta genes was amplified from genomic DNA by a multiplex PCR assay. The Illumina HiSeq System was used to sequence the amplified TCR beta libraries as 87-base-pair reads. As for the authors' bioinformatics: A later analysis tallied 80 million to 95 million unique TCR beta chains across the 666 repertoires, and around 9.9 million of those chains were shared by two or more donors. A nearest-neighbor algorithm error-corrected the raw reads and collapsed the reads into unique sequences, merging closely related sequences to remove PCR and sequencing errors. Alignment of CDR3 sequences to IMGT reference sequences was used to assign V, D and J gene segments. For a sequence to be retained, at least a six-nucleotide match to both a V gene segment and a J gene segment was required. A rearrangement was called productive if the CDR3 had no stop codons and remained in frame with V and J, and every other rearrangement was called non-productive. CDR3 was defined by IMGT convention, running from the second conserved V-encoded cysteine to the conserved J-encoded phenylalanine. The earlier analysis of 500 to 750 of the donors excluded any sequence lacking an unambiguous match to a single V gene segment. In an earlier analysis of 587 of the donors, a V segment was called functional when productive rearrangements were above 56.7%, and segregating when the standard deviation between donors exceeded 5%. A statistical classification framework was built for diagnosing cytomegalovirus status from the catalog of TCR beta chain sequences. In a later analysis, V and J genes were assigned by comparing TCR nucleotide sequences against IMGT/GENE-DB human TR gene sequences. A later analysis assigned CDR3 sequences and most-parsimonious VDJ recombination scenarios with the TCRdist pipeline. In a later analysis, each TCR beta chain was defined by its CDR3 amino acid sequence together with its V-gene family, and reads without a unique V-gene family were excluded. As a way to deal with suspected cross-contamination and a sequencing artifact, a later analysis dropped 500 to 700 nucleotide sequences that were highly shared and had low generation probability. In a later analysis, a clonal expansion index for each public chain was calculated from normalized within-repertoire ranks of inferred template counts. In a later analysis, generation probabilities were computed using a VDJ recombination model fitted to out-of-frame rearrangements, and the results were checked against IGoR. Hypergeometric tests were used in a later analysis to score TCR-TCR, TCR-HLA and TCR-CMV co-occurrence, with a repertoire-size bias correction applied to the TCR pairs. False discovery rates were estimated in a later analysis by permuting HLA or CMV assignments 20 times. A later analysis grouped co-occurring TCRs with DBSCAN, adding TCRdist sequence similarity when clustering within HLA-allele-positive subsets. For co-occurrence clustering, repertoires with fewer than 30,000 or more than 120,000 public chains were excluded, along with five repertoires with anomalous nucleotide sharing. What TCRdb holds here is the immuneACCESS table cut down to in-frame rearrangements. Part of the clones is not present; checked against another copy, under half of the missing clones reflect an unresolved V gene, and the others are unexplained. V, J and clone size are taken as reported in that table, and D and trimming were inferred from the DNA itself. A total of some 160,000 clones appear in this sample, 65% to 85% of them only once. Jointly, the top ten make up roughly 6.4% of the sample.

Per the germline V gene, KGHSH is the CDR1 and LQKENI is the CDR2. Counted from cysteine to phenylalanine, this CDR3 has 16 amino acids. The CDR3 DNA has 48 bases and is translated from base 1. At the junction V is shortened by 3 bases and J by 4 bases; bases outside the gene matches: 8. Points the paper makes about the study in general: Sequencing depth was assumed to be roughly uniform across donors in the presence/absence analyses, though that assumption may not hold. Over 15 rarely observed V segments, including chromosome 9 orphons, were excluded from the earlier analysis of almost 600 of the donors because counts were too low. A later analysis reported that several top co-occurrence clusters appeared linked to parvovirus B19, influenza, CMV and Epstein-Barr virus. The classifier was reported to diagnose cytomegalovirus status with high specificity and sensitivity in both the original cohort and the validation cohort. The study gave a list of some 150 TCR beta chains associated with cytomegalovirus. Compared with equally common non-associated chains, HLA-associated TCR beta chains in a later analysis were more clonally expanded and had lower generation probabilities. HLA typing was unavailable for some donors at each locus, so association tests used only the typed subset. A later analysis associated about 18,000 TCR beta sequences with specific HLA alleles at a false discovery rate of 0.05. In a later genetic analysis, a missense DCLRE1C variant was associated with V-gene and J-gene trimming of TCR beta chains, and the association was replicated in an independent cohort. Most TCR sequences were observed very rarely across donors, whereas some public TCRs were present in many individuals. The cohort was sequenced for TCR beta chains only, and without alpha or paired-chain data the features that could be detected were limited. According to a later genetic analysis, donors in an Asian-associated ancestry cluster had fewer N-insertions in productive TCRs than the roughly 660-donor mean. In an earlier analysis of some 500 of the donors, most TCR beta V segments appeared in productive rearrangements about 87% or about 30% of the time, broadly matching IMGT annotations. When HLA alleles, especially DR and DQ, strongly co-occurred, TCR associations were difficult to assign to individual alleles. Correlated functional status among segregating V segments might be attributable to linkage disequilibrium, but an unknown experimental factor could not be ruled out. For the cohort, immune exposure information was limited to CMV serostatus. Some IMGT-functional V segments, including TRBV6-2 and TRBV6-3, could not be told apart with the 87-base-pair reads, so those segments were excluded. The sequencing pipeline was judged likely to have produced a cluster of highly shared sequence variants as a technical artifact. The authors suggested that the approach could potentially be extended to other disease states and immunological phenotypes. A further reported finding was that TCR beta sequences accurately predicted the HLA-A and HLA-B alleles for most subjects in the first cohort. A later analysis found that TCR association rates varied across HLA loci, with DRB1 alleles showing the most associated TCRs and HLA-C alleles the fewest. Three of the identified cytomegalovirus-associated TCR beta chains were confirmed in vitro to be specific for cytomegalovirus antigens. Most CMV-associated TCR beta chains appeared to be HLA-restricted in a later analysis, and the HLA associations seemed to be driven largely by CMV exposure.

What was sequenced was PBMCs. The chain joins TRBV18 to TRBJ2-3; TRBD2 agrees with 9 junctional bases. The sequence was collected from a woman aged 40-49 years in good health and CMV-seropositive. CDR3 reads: CASSPLAGAAADTQYF. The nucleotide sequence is TGTGCCAGCTCACCTTTAGCGGGGGCGGCGGCAGATACGCAGTATTTT.